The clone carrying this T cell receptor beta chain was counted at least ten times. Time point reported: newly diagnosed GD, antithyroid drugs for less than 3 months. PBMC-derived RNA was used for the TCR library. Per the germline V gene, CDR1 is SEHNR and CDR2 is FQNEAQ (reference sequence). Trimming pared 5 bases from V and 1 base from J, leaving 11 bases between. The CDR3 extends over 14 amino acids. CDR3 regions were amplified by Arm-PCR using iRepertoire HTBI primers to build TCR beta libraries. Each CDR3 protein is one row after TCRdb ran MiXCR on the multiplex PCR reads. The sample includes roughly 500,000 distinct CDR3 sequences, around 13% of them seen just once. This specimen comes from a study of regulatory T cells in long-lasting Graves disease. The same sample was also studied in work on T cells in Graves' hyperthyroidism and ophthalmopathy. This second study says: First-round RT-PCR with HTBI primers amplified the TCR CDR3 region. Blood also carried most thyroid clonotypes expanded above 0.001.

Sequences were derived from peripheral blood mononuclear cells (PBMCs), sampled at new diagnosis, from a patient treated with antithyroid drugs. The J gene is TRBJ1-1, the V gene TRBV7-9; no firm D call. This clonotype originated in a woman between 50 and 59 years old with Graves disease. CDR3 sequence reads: CASSDRVPNTEAFF. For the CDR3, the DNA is TGTGCCAGCAGCGACCGGGTCCCGAACACTGAAGCTTTCTTT. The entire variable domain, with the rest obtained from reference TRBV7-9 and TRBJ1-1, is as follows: DTGVSQNPRHKITKRGQNVTFRCDPISEHNRLYWYRQTLGQGPEFLTYFQNEAQLEKSRLLSDRFSAERPKGSFSTLEIQRTEQGDSAMYLCASSDRVPNTEAFFGQGTRLTVV.